This T cell receptor beta chain was observed in a study of OX40 agonist ivuxolimab in advanced cancers. The data were produced by immunoSEQ multiplex PCR, yet TCRdb's version contains in-frame clones alone and is incomplete. The data contain tens of thousands of clones, 80% of them singletons. J was trimmed by 3 bases and V by 2 bases; bases with no gene match: 9. This CDR3 has 16 residues. CDR1 GTSNPN and CDR2 SVGIG come from the germline V gene (reference sequence). This clone showed up just once. This TCR was sampled from an adult with an advanced solid tumor such as melanoma, head and neck, liver or kidney cancer. V usage is TRBV30 and J usage is TRBJ1-3; 8 positions match TRBD1. This specimen consisted of CD4+ or CD8+ T cells sorted from blood, obtained in a trial of the OX40 agonist ivuxolimab. The CDR3 here is CAWSTAGRGLGNTIYF. CDR3 bases: TGTGCCTGGAGTACGGCCGGCAGGGGGCTTGGAAACACCATATATTTT.